One sample yielded the 14 T cell receptor beta chains listed below, sequenced in a study of blood T cell repertoires in COVID-19. Method: immunoSEQ multiplex PCR; TCRdb's copy keeps in-frame clones and lacks some. Of 220,000 or so clones listed, more than 70% are singletons. The sequenced sample was peripheral blood. These receptors all stem from a woman aged 80 or older with acute or convalescent COVID-19.

In regard to this clone: Mismatch with germline at one junction end may stem from a read error. The V call is TRBV7-2, the J call TRBJ2-1; 7 nucleotides match TRBD1. This CDR3 spans 11 amino acids. The germline CDR1 and CDR2 sequences are SGHTA and FQGNSA. The CDR3 spells CASSSRGQRIF. CDR3 nucleotides: TGTGCCAGCAGTTCAAGGGGACAGCGAATCTTC.

The V call is TRBV18, the J call TRBJ2-2; D not certain. CDR1 is KGHSH, CDR2 LQKENI, per germline. There are 15 residues in the CDR3. The V and J ends lost 10 bases and 3 bases respectively, with 18 bases between them. Written as DNA, the CDR3 is TGTGCCACCTCGGGCCTCTCCGGTTACACCGGGGAGCTGTTTTTT. Translating it yields CATSGLSGYTGELFF. Based on the CDR3 plus reference TRBV18 and TRBJ2-2, the full variable domain is NAGVMQNPRHLVRRRGQEARLRCSPMKGHSHVYWYRQLPEEGLKFMVYLQKENIIDESGMPKERFSAEFPKEGPSILRIQQVVRGDSAAYFCATSGLSGYTGELFFGEGSRLTVL.

V and J are TRBV5-1 and TRBJ2-2, with TRBD2 matching 9 bases. Germline assignment: CDR1 SGHRS and CDR2 YFSETQ. The CDR3 has 15 residues. J lost 7 bases, V lost 8 bases, and 12 bases had no gene match. The CDR3 DNA follows: TGCGCCAGTAAACCTCAAGGACTAGCGCTCGGGGAGCTGTTTTTT. This gives the protein CASKPQGLALGELFF.

This rearrangement joins TRBV29-1 to TRBJ2-3; a weak D match, TRBD2 (6 bases). CDR3 length equals 13 residues. The germline V and J ends were trimmed by 2 bases and 4 bases, with 10 bases remaining between them. Germline V gene lookup returns CDR1 SQVTM and CDR2 ANQGSEA. In nucleotides, the CDR3 is TGCAGCGTTGAACGGGGGTCCTCAGATACGCAGTATTTT. The encoded protein is CSVERGSSDTQYF.

The chain employs TRBV15 and TRBJ2-1; 10 nucleotides line up with TRBD2. Germline V gene data show CDR1 as LNHNV and CDR2 as YYDKDF (reference sequence). The J segment lost 2 bases and the V segment lost 3 bases, leaving 13 bases of the junction unmatched. This CDR3 is built from 19 residues. DNA for the CDR3: TGTGCCACCAGCAGGGAATGGACCGTAGCGGGGGGCACCTACAATGAGCAGTTCTTC. It yields the protein CATSREWTVAGGTYNEQFF.

In DNA, the CDR3 is TGTGCCACCAGTGTTGGGACAGGGGGGGCCCAAGAGACCCAGTACTTC. Its translation is CATSVGTGGAQETQYF. The V call is TRBV24-1, the J call TRBJ2-5, with TRBD1 matching over 11 bases. With V trimmed by 5 bases and J by 1 base, 5 bases remained unmatched. The CDR3 is 16 residues long. Germline CDR1 KGHDR, CDR2 SFDVKD.

The gene calls are TRBV4-2 and TRBJ2-6, with D hard to call. Trimming removed 0 bases from V and 0 bases from J, with 3 bases in between. The CDR3 is made up of 15 amino acids. Germline V gene lookup returns CDR1 LGHNA and CDR2 YNFKEQ. As DNA, the CDR3 is TGTGCCAGCAGCCAAGACGGCTCTGGGGCCAACGTCCTGACTTTC. Protein: CASSQDGSGANVLTF.

The chain couples TRBV2 to TRBJ2-5, with D perhaps matching TRBD2 (5 bases). Germline CDR1 and CDR2: SNHLY and FYNNEI. V was cut by 7 bases and J by 2 bases, with 17 bases left in between. The CDR3 runs to 15 residues. The CDR3 spells CASIYEGVRQETQYF. CDR3 in DNA: TGTGCCAGCATTTATGAGGGAGTGCGACAAGAGACCCAGTACTTC.

This chain's CDR3 is CASSLVFGSDTEAFF. CDR3 coding DNA: TGTGCCAGCAGCTTAGTGTTCGGGTCGGACACTGAAGCTTTCTTT. The chain joins TRBV7-2 to TRBJ1-1, with D uncertain. V was clipped by 1 base and J by 3 bases, with 12 bases between them. CDR1 is SGHTA and CDR2 is FQGNSA in the germline V gene. The CDR3 has 15 residues. Looking up the rest from reference TRBV7-2 and TRBJ1-1 gives the full variable domain: GAGVSQSPSNKVTEKGKDVELRCDPISGHTALYWYRQSLGQGLEFLIYFQGNSAPDKSGLPSDRFSAERTGGSVSTLTIQRTQQEDSAVYLCASSLVFGSDTEAFFGQGTRLTVV.

The rearrangement joins TRBV3-1 (or the pseudogene TRBV3-2) to TRBJ1-5, with a weak D call TRBD1 (6 bases). The CDR3 runs 14 residues. The germline V gene has CDR1 LGHDT and CDR2 YNNKEL (reference sequence). Trimming removed 1 base from V and 6 bases from J, with 10 bases in between. This CDR3 is CASSQGARGQPQHF. CDR3 coding DNA: TGTGCCAGCAGCCAAGGTGCCAGGGGTCAGCCCCAGCATTTT.

The V gene is TRBV20-1, the J gene TRBJ1-5, with D unclear. The CDR3 contains 13 residues. Germline loops: CDR1 DFQATT, CDR2 SNEGSKA (reference sequence). Trimming shortened V by 3 bases and J by 5 bases, and 11 bases separated the two germline ends. CDR3 DNA: TGCAGTGCTAGTGGTCTCGGGGATCAGCCCCAGCATTTT. It translates to CSASGLGDQPQHF.

CDR3: CASSQTGPNYGYTF. The CDR3 DNA is TGCGCCAGCAGCCAGACAGGGCCTAACTATGGCTACACCTTC. The chain carries TRBV5-1 and TRBJ1-2, with 7 bases lining up with TRBD1. J lost 0 bases, V lost 4 bases, and 3 bases had no gene match. CDR1 and CDR2 (germline): SGHRS, YFSETQ. The CDR3 is 14 amino acids.

This clone came up once. J is TRBJ1-3 and V is TRBV5-4; the D gene is possibly TRBD1 (5 bases). V was shortened by 4 bases and J by 0 bases, with 14 bases between the two germline ends. Germline-derived CDR1 and CDR2 are SGHNT and YYREEE (reference sequence). This CDR3 has 16 amino acids. The DNA of the CDR3 is TGTGCCAGCAGCCGGCCGGAGGGGAACTCTGGAAACACCATATATTTT. Encoded protein: CASSRPEGNSGNTIYF.

The chain carries TRBV10-3 and TRBJ1-2; 7 bases match TRBD1. The CDR3 extends over 13 amino acids. Germline V lookup: CDR1 ENHRY, CDR2 SYGVKD. V was pared by 6 bases and J by 4 bases, with 5 bases of the junction left unmatched. DNA of the CDR3: TGTGCCATCAGAGACGGGACAGTCTATGGCTACACCTTC. This translates into CAIRDGTVYGYTF.